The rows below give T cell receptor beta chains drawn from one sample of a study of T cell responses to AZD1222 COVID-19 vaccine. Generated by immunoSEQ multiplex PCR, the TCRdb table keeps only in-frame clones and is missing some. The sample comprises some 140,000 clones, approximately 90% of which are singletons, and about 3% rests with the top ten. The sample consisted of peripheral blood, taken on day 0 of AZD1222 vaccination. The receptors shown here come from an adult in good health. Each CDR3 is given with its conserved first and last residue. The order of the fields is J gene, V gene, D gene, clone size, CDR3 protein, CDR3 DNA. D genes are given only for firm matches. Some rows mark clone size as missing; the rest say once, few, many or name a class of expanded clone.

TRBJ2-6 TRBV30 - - CAWSMDSGANVLTF TGTGCCTGGAGTATGGACTCTGGGGCCAACGTCCTGACTTTC
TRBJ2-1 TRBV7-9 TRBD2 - CASRSSGPSNEQFF TGTGCCAGCAGATCTAGCGGCCCCTCCAATGAGCAGTTCTTC
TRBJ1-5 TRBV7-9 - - CASSPIGGLNQPQHF TGTGCCAGCAGCCCGATCGGGGGGTTGAATCAGCCCCAGCATTTT
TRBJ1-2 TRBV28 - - CASSRRIGDDYGYTF TGTGCCAGCAGTCGTAGGATAGGGGACGACTATGGCTACACCTTC
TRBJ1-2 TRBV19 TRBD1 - CASKPQGGYGYTF TGTGCCAGTAAGCCCCAGGGGGGTTATGGCTACACCTTC
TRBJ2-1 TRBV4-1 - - CASSQGGNEQFF TGCGCCAGCAGCCAAGGGGGTAATGAGCAGTTCTTC
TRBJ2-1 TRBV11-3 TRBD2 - CASSLDLAGLGAYNEQFF TGTGCCAGCAGCTTAGATCTGGCCGGACTAGGGGCCTACAATGAGCAGTTCTTC
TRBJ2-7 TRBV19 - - CASSERSEQYF TGTGCCAGTAGCGAACGGAGCGAGCAGTACTTC
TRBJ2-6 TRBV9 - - CASSPTGTPSSGANVLTF TGTGCCAGCAGCCCAACCGGGACACCTAGCTCTGGGGCCAACGTCCTGACTTTC
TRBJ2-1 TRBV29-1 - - CSVDRRSYNEQFF TGCAGCGTTGACAGGAGGTCCTACAATGAGCAGTTCTTC
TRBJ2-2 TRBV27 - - CASSSGFGELFF TGTGCCAGCAGTTCAGGTTTCGGGGAGCTGTTTTTT
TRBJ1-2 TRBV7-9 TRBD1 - CASFRTGEGYGYTF TGTGCCAGCTTCCGGACAGGGGAGGGCTATGGCTACACCTTC
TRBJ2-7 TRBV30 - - CAWSYGRRYEQYF TGTGCCTGGAGTTACGGCAGGCGCTACGAGCAGTACTTC
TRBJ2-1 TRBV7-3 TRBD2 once CASSPGGLASSYNEQFF TGTGCCAGCAGCCCCGGGGGACTAGCAAGCTCCTACAATGAGCAGTTCTTC
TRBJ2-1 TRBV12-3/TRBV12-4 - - CASSFQWGHEQFF TGTGCCAGCAGTTTTCAATGGGGGCATGAGCAGTTCTTC
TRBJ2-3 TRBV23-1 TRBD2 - CARGLAGAEDTQYF TGCGCCAGGGGACTAGCGGGAGCGGAAGATACGCAGTATTTT
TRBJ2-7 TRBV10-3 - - CAISAESEQYF TGTGCCATCAGTGCCGAGAGCGAGCAGTACTTC